Below, 15 T cell receptor beta chains from the same sample are listed, as sequenced in a study of memory B cells and T cells in multiple sclerosis. Only in-frame clones appear in the TCRdb table, and some are missing; sequencing was by immunoSEQ multiplex PCR. The repertoire has 9,500 to 15,000 clones, 84% of them found once; the top ten carry 2.5% to 3.5%. Their recognized antigens are unknown. After stimulus-free culture, autoproliferating CFSE-dim and non-proliferating CFSE-high T cells were sequenced separately. Pooled replicate wells came from around 5x10^7 CFSE-labeled PBMCs cultured roughly seven days without stimulus. Input material: PBMCs from blood kept in culture. The receptors here all came from a human donor with multiple sclerosis.

The chain links TRBV2 to TRBJ2-7; 8 bases agree with TRBD2. Losses at the gene ends were 3 bases for V and 12 bases for J; bases not matched to a gene: 13. The CDR3 is 14 amino acids. CDR1 is SNHLY and CDR2 is FYNNEI in the germline V gene. The CDR3 bases are TGTGCCAGCAGTGAGGCTTCGGGAGGGCACTACTGGTACTTC. As protein: CASSEASGGHYWYF.

The chain employs TRBV5-1 and TRBJ2-5; 10 positions agree with TRBD1. With 4 bases clipped from V and 1 base from J, the junction kept 10 bases outside the gene matches. This CDR3 is 17 amino acids long. Germline V lookup: CDR1 SGHRS, CDR2 YFSETQ. CDR3 loop: CASSPQMGQGTQETQYF. CDR3 DNA sequence: TGCGCCAGCAGCCCGCAAATGGGACAGGGGACCCAAGAGACCCAGTACTTC. Looking up the rest from reference TRBV5-1 and TRBJ2-5 gives the full variable domain: KAGVTQTPRYLIKTRGQQVTLSCSPISGHRSVSWYQQTPGQGLQFLFEYFSETQRNKGNFPGRFSGRQFSNSRSEMNVSTLELGDSALYLCASSPQMGQGTQETQYFGPGTRLLVL.

This chain uses TRBV2 with TRBJ2-5; D remains ambiguous. Trimming cost V 4 bases and J 0 bases, with 6 bases left between them. The CDR3 totals 13 residues. Per germline, CDR1 SNHLY and CDR2 FYNNEI. For the CDR3, the DNA is TGTGCCAGCAGTGCCGAGTACCAAGAGACCCAGTACTTC. The encoded protein is CASSAEYQETQYF. Based on the CDR3 plus reference TRBV2 and TRBJ2-5, the full variable domain is EPEVTQTPSHQVTQMGQEVILRCVPISNHLYFYWYRQILGQKVEFLVSFYNNEISEKSEIFDDQFSVERPDGSNFTLKIRSTKLEDSAMYFCASSAEYQETQYFGPGTRLLVL.

V is TRBV9 and J is TRBJ2-2; 10 bases fit TRBD1. Germline CDR1 and CDR2: SGDLS and YYNGEE. With 0 bases clipped from V and 7 bases from J, the junction kept 3 bases outside the gene matches. This CDR3 contains 15 residues. The CDR3 sequence: CASSVGGQGNGELFF. DNA for the CDR3: TGTGCCAGCAGCGTAGGGGGACAGGGGAACGGGGAGCTGTTTTTT. The complete variable domain, with remaining parts taken from reference TRBV9 and TRBJ2-2, reads DSGVTQTPKHLITATGQRVTLRCSPRSGDLSVYWYQQSLDQGLQFLIQYYNGEERAKGNILERFSAQQFPDLHSELNLSSLELGDSALYFCASSVGGQGNGELFFGEGSRLTVL.

The chain has TRBV10-3 and TRBJ1-3, with 7 nucleotides matching TRBD1. J lost 4 bases, V lost 6 bases, and 9 bases had no gene match. The CDR3 has 15 residues. CDR1 ENHRY and CDR2 SYGVKD come from the germline V gene. In DNA form, the CDR3 reads TGTGCCATCAGCCCGGGACAGCGATCCGGAAACACCATATATTTT. Its translation: CAISPGQRSGNTIYF.

The CDR3 reads CASSSDRGRGGLTSSYNEQFF. Here the CDR3 DNA reads TGCGCCAGCAGCTCGGACAGGGGGCGAGGTGGCCTTACGAGCTCCTACAATGAGCAGTTCTTC. The chain uses TRBV5-1 and TRBJ2-1; 11 bases are a match to TRBD1. The germline V gene has CDR1 SGHRS and CDR2 YFSETQ. With V trimmed by 3 bases and J by 0 bases, 17 bases remained unmatched. This CDR3 has 21 residues.

The rearrangement uses TRBV4-2 and TRBJ2-1; TRBD2 matches 7 bases. V gave up 4 bases and J gave up 5 bases; unmatched junction bases: 8. Germline assignment: CDR1 LGHNA and CDR2 YNFKEQ. This CDR3 is 15 amino acids long. CDR3 loop: CASSPFVGGDNEQFF. The CDR3 DNA follows: TGTGCCAGCAGCCCTTTTGTGGGGGGGGACAATGAGCAGTTCTTC.

The chain employs TRBV18 and TRBJ2-5; possibly TRBD2 for D (5 bases). Germline V gene data show CDR1 as KGHSH and CDR2 as LQKENI. This CDR3 has 15 residues. V was clipped by 2 bases and J by 1 base, with 11 bases between them. The CDR3 DNA sequence: TGTGCCAGCTCACCAGGGCGGGCCATCCAAGAGACCCAGTACTTC. It encodes CASSPGRAIQETQYF.

CDR3 nucleotide sequence: TGCAGCGTCCTCCTTCTTCCGGGACAGGGTCCCGGGGCTCTCAAAGAGACCCAGTACTTC. It is translated as CSVLLLPGQGPGALKETQYF. The chain is built from TRBV29-1 and TRBJ2-5; 9 bases map to TRBD1. CDR3 length equals 20 residues. Trimming removed 6 bases from V and 3 bases from J; junction bases left unmatched: 26. CDR1 is SQVTM and CDR2 is ANQGSEA in the germline V gene.

The rearrangement uses TRBV27 and TRBJ2-5, with TRBD2 matching over 11 bases. CDR1 is MNHEY and CDR2 is SMNVEV in the germline V gene (reference sequence). The CDR3 spans 15 residues. V was pared by 6 bases and J by 1 base, with 4 bases of the junction left unmatched. This chain's CDR3 is CASSGTSGLQETQYF. The CDR3 DNA sequence: TGTGCCAGCAGCGGGACTAGCGGCCTCCAAGAGACCCAGTACTTC.

CDR3 bases: TGCGCCAGCAGCTTGGGGACACATCAAGAGACCCAGTACTTC. Translated: CASSLGTHQETQYF. The genes are TRBV5-1 and TRBJ2-5; a weak D match, TRBD1 (5 bases). Germline values: CDR1 SGHRS, CDR2 YFSETQ. V lost 0 bases and J lost 2, with 8 bases in between. CDR3 length: 14 residues.

The V and J genes are TRBV19 and TRBJ2-6, with 9 bases fitting TRBD1. The germline gives CDR1 LNHDA, CDR2 SQIVND (reference sequence). J lost 0 bases, V lost 7 bases, and 16 bases had no gene match. The CDR3 totals 20 residues. The CDR3 sequence: CASISPLKQGAVSGANVLTF. The CDR3 nucleotides read TGTGCCAGTATCTCACCCCTAAAACAGGGGGCTGTCTCTGGGGCCAACGTCCTGACTTTC.

This chain connects TRBV11-2 to TRBJ2-1; D is ambiguous. The CDR3 runs to 14 residues. V was trimmed by 4 bases and J by 4 bases, leaving 11 bases between them. The V gene's germline CDR1 is SGHAT and CDR2 FQNNGV. The CDR3 loop reads CASSSIDSYNEQFF. The CDR3 DNA is TGTGCCAGCAGCTCAATTGACTCTTACAATGAGCAGTTCTTC.

The V and J genes are TRBV7-6 and TRBJ2-7, with D perhaps assigned TRBD1 or TRBD2 (6 bases each). The V gene's germline CDR1 is SGHVS and CDR2 FNYEAQ. V was clipped by 4 bases and J by 4 bases, with 17 bases between them. The CDR3 consists of 15 residues. The DNA for the CDR3 is TGTGCCAGCAGCTCCGTAGCCGGGGGCTGGTACGAGCAGTACTTC. Its translation: CASSSVAGGWYEQYF.

The rearrangement joins TRBV6-5 to TRBJ2-7, with 10 bases that match TRBD2. The CDR3 is made up of 15 amino acids. The ends lost 0 bases at V and 5 bases at J; junction bases unmatched: 4. Per germline, CDR1 MNHEY and CDR2 SVGAGI. DNA for the CDR3: TGTGCCAGCAGTTACTCGAGGACTAGCGGTGACGAGCAGTACTTC. Its translation: CASSYSRTSGDEQYF.